These 8 T cell receptor beta chains were all obtained from the same sample, sequenced in a study of cytomegalovirus exposure and HLA in healthy donors. Assay used: immunoSEQ multiplex PCR; TCRdb lists only in-frame clones, some missing. The table records fewer than 250,000 clones, around nine tenths of them present only once. The sample was PBMCs. All receptors come from a man aged 18 to 30 in good health and CMV-seronegative.

V gene TRBV5-8 combines with J gene TRBJ1-4, with TRBD1 matching over 8 bases. The ends lost 4 bases at V and 4 bases at J; junction bases unmatched: 9. The CDR3 is 16 residues long. Germline-derived CDR1 and CDR2 are SGHTS and YDEGEE. CDR3 DNA: TGTGCCAGCAGCACTACCGGGACAGGAGTTAATGAAAAACTGTTTTTT. Translating it yields CASSTTGTGVNEKLFF.

The J gene is TRBJ1-2, the V gene TRBV5-6; 7 bases are shared with TRBD1. J was trimmed by 0 bases and V by 2 bases; bases with no gene match: 10. Germline-derived CDR1 and CDR2 are SGHDT and YYEEEE. The length of the CDR3 is 17 residues. CDR3 protein: CASSFDPSTGSNYGYTF. In DNA form, the CDR3 reads TGTGCCAGCAGCTTCGACCCGTCGACAGGGTCTAACTATGGCTACACCTTC.

The chain is built from TRBV7-2 and TRBJ2-1; 7 bases are shared with TRBD2. V was clipped by 5 bases and J by 0 bases; unmatched bases: 10. CDR1 and CDR2 (germline): SGHTA, FQGNSA. This CDR3 is 17 amino acids long. CDR3 protein: CASSPRDGGSSYNEQFF. The CDR3 DNA sequence: TGTGCCAGCAGCCCCCGAGACGGGGGGAGCTCCTACAATGAGCAGTTCTTC.

The chain combines TRBV28 with TRBJ2-1; 7 bases are a match to TRBD2. Per germline, CDR1 MDHEN and CDR2 SYDVKM. This CDR3 has 13 residues. V lost 2 bases and J lost 10; bases outside the gene matches: 5. The DNA of the CDR3 is TGTGCCAGCAGTTTAAGCGGGGCCTGGGAGCAGTTCTTC. Protein sequence: CASSLSGAWEQFF.

The V and J genes are TRBV27 and TRBJ2-5, with D possibly being TRBD1 (6 bases). The CDR3 consists of 15 residues. Germline V gene lookup returns CDR1 MNHEY and CDR2 SMNVEV (reference sequence). V was trimmed by 5 bases and J by 1 base, leaving 14 bases between them. DNA for the CDR3: TGTGCCAGCAGTCCCGGGGACACTTCCCAAGAGACCCAGTACTTC. Its translation is CASSPGDTSQETQYF.

V gene TRBV4-1 combines with J gene TRBJ2-7, with TRBD1 matching 7 bases. The CDR3 contains 16 residues. Germline trimming cut 1 base from V and 2 bases from J; bases unmatched to any gene: 8. Germline V gene data show CDR1 as MGHRA and CDR2 as YSYEKL. The CDR3 nucleotides read TGCGCCAGCAGCCAAGGAAGAACAGGGGACCCCTACGAGCAGTACTTC. Its translation is CASSQGRTGDPYEQYF.

The gene calls are TRBV18 and TRBJ2-7; 10 bases match TRBD2. The junction had 3 bases not matched to a gene; V was cut back by 2 bases and J by 2 bases. Germline-derived CDR1 and CDR2 are KGHSH and LQKENI. CDR3 length: 15 amino acids. The chain's CDR3 is CASSPASGRAYEQYF. The CDR3 DNA reads as TGTGCCAGCTCACCAGCCAGCGGGAGGGCCTACGAGCAGTACTTC.

This rearrangement joins TRBV6-5 to TRBJ2-7, with D tentatively TRBD2 (6 bases). Looked up from germline, CDR1 is MNHEY and CDR2 is SVGAGI. The CDR3 is 13 amino acids. The V end was cut by 6 bases, the J end by 5 bases, with 14 bases between. This CDR3 is CASSPRGRNEQYF. The CDR3 nucleotides read TGTGCCAGCAGCCCCCGGGGGAGGAACGAGCAGTACTTC.